This record looks at one TCR beta chain sequence and its context. This table comes from immunoSEQ multiplex PCR, and its TCRdb copy is limited to in-frame clones, with some not included. The sample lists 60,000 to 75,000 clones; roughly four fifths were seen once. These data belong to a study of blood T cell repertoires in COVID-19. Study in general: Donors in the United States, Italy and Spain gave samples during acute or convalescent COVID-19. PBMCs, B-cell-depleted T cells, or T cells provided the cDNA or gDNA that made up the material.

V was trimmed by 5 bases and J by 5 bases, leaving 18 bases between them. Germline CDR1 and CDR2: PRHDT and FYEKMQ (reference sequence). The CDR3 extends over 15 amino acids. Input material: peripheral blood. V usage is TRBV13 and J usage is TRBJ2-5; the D gene is possibly TRBD1 (8 bases). This TCR was sampled from an elderly woman with acute or convalescent COVID-19. For the CDR3, the DNA is TGTGCCAGCAGCCGGGACTACACAGGGGGGGAGACCCAGTACTTC. Translated: CASSRDYTGGETQYF.